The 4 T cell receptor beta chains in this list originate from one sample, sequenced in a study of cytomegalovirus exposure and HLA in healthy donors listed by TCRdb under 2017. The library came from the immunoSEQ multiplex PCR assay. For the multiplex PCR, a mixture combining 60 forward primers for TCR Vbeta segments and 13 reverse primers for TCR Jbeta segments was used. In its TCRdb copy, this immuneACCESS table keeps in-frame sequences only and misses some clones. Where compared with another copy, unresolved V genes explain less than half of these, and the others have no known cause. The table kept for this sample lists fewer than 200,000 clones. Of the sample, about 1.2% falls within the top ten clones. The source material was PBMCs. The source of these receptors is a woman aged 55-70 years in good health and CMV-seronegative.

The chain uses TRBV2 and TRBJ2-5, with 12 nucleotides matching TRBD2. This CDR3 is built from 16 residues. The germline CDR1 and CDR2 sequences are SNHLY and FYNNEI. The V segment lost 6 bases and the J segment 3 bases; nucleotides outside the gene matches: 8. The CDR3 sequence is CASSLAGGPVEETQYF. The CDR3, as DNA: TGTGCCAGCAGCCTAGCGGGGGGGCCAGTAGAAGAGACCCAGTACTTC.

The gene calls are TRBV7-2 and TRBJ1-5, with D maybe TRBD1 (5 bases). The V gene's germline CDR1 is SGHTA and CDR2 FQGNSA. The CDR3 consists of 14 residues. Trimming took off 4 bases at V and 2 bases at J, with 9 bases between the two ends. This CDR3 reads CASSSRVGNQPQHF. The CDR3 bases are TGTGCCAGCAGCTCCAGGGTTGGCAATCAGCCCCAGCATTTT.

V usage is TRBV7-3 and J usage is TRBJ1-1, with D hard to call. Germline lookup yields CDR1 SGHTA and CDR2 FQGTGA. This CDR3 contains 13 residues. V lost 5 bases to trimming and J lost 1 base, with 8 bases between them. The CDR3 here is CASSQSPNTEAFF. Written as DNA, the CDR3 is TGTGCCAGCAGCCAGTCGCCGAACACTGAAGCTTTCTTT.

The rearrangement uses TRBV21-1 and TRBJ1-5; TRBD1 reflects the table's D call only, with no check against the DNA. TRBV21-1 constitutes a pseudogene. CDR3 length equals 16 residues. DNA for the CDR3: TGTGCCAGCAGCTTCCCGCCCGGCAGGGGCAATCAGCCCCAGCATTTT. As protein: CASSFPPGRGNQPQHF.